The subject of this entry is one T cell receptor beta chain. Antigen specificity is unknown. The sample is drawn from a study of early stage breast cancer tumors. Here immunoSEQ multiplex PCR was the method, and the copy in TCRdb shows in-frame clones only, minus some. The table lists about 28,000 clones, about 59% of them singletons, with around 9.1% in the top ten. Study-wide findings and caveats: Functional markers like CD4, CD8 and FOXP3 were missed in bulk sequencing. Tumor and normal breast were distinguished via blood comparison in about 90% of the 16 patients.

With V trimmed by 7 bases and J by 9 bases, 17 bases remained unmatched. The CDR3 loop spans 18 amino acids. Germline values: CDR1 SNHLY, CDR2 FYNNEI. About 18-50 mg of tumor tissue was diced per sample. The sample was breast tumor tissue. The chain joins TRBV2 to TRBJ2-1, with 14 bases that match TRBD2. The receptor comes from a person between 45 and 65 years old with breast cancer. In DNA, the CDR3 is TGTGCCAGCACCCGAGGGACTAGCGGGAGAGGGGATCGGCGTGAGCAGTTCTTC. It codes for CASTRGTSGRGDRREQFF.